This T cell receptor (beta chain) was profiled in a study of blood T cells in healthy people across ages. Overall study findings and caveats: Estimates of diversity drawn from one million T cells were considered underestimates.

This clonotype was counted many times. The antigen is unknown. Primed by a sample-barcoded 5' primer and a J-beta primer mix, a second PCR proceeded for 7 to 11 cycles. TCRdb re-called the 5' RACE reads with MiXCR, one entry per CDR3 protein. The sample holds over 1,500,000 distinct CDR3 sequences, roughly 52% seen once. The J segment lost 6 bases and the V segment lost 4 bases, leaving 0 bases of the junction unmatched. This CDR3 is 11 amino acids long. Germline V CDR1 and CDR2: SQVTM, ANQGSEA. The receptor was derived from a woman aged 40 to 55 in good health. The sample comprised blood. The V gene is TRBV29-1, the J gene TRBJ2-4; 7 bases are shared with TRBD1. The CDR3 sequence is CSVGTGNIQYF. The CDR3 DNA is TGCAGCGTTGGGACAGGAAACATTCAGTACTTC.